This T cell receptor (beta chain) was captured by sequencing in a study of blood T cell repertoires in COVID-19. Sequencing used immunoSEQ multiplex PCR; TCRdb keeps in-frame clones, though not all of them. The sample consists of some 320,000 clones, about 90% of them appearing once. The cohort comprised adults aged roughly 18 to 95 years residing in about 25 US areas. Participant reports of clinical history set cohort assignment. What was sequenced was PBMCs or T cells enriched from blood (not recorded which). The TCR originated in a woman aged 25 to 39 who had recovered from COVID-19.

CDR3 in amino acids: CASSTRQGYEKLFF. CDR3 nucleotide sequence: TGTGCCAGCTCCACCCGACAGGGTTATGAAAAACTGTTTTTT. This chain uses TRBV18 with TRBJ1-4; 7 positions match TRBD1. After removal of 6 bases from V and 6 bases from J, the junction contained 7 bases not matched to a gene. Germline V gives CDR1 KGHSH, CDR2 LQKENI. The CDR3 runs to 14 residues.